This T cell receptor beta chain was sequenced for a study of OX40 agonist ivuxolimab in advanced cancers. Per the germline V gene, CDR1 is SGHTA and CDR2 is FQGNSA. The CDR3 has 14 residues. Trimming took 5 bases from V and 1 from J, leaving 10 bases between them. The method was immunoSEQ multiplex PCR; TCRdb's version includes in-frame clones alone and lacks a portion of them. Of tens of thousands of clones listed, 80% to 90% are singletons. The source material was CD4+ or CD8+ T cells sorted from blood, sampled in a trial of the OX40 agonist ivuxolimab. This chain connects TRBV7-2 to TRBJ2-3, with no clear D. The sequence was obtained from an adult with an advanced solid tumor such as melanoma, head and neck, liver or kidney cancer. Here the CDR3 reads CASSLPPGTDTQYF. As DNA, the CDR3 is TGTGCCAGCAGCCTCCCCCCGGGCACAGATACGCAGTATTTT. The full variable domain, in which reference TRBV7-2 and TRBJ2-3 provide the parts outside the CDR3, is GAGVSQSPSNKVTEKGKDVELRCDPISGHTALYWYRQSLGQGLEFLIYFQGNSAPDKSGLPSDRFSAERTGGSVSTLTIQRTQQEDSAVYLCASSLPPGTDTQYFGPGTRLTVL.